The clone carrying this T cell receptor (beta chain) has only one observation. The target antigen is unknown. The authors loaded 200 ng DNA, tens of thousands of T cell genomes, into sorted-subset replicate PCRs. Data came from immunoSEQ multiplex PCR; TCRdb stores just in-frame clones and leaves some out. The sample lists 2 million to 2.5 million clones, approximately 90% seen once, with approximately 0.41% in the top ten. These data come from a study of shared clonotypes between healthy human individuals. Study details: The donor group consisted of two women and three men, aged 18 to 49. Notes on the study in general: Against clonotypes common to all four donors, non-shared ones had lower generation probabilities.

Source material: naive CD4+ T cells from PBMCs. Subset reported: CD45RA+ positively selected. The TCR comes from a man younger than 35 in good health. Some clones in this sample may be carry-over from other donors' samples.

The CDR3 here is CASSQFPSRGDTQYF. The CDR3 nucleotides are TGCGCCAGCAGCCAATTTCCCAGCCGCGGAGATACGCAGTATTTT. The gene calls are TRBV4-1 and TRBJ2-3, with D uncertain. Trimming stripped 2 bases from V and 5 bases from J, with 14 bases between. The germline V gene has CDR1 MGHRA and CDR2 YSYEKL. CDR3 length: 15 residues.